A single sample gave rise to the 13 T cell receptor beta chains below, sequenced in a study of CD8 T cells in ankylosing spondylitis. TCRdb reprocessed the 5' RACE reads via MiXCR and lists one record per CDR3 protein. The repertoire holds fewer than 200,000 distinct CDR3 sequences, with about 20% as singletons. The sequenced sample was blood, either unsorted or a sorted T cell fraction (not recorded which). Source of these receptors: a male donor under 30 with ankylosing spondylitis or in good health (not recorded which).

This clonotype has ten or more counts. The chain combines TRBV4-1 with TRBJ2-5; D remains unclear. This CDR3 is built from 14 residues. V lost 1 base, J lost 5 bases, and 11 bases lay in between. Germline values: CDR1 MGHRA, CDR2 YSYEKL. The CDR3 coding sequence is TGCGCCAGCAGCCAAGCGCTTGCCGTTGAGACCCAGTACTTC. This codes for CASSQALAVETQYF.

V is TRBV20-1 and J is TRBJ2-4; D uncertain. Per germline, CDR1 DFQATT and CDR2 SNEGSKA (reference sequence). V was trimmed by 3 bases and J by 0 bases, leaving 6 bases between them. This CDR3 comprises 13 residues. The DNA for the CDR3 is TGCAGTGCTAGCTCCCTAGCCAAAAACATTCAGTACTTC. Translated: CSASSLAKNIQYF.

This clonotype was seen repeatedly, ten times or more. This sequence joins TRBV27 and TRBJ2-7, with a weak D call TRBD2 (6 bases). Trimming pared 7 bases from V and 2 bases from J, leaving 15 bases between. The CDR3 is 14 amino acids. Germline loops: CDR1 MNHEY, CDR2 SMNVEV (reference sequence). CDR3: CASISLGSPYEQYF. CDR3 in DNA: TGTGCCAGCATATCGCTCGGGAGCCCCTACGAGCAGTACTTC.

This clonotype was seen many times. J is TRBJ2-1 and V is TRBV11-3; 9 bases match TRBD2. The CDR3 covers 16 residues. V was clipped by 4 bases and J by 7 bases; unmatched bases: 11. Germline CDR1 is SGHNT and CDR2 is YENEEA. CDR3 amino acids: CASSSKAGGHLNEQFF. The CDR3 nucleotides read TGTGCCAGCAGCTCAAAAGCGGGAGGTCACCTGAATGAGCAGTTCTTC.

This clonotype has a count of ten or more. The J gene is TRBJ2-7, the V gene TRBV5-1; D gene uncertain. Trimming left V 1 base short and J 3 bases short, with 5 bases between. This CDR3 comprises 12 residues. Per the germline V gene, CDR1 is SGHRS and CDR2 is YFSETQ. CDR3 loop: CASSLTGYEQYV. The CDR3 DNA is TGCGCCAGCAGCTTGACGGGCTACGAGCAGTACGTC.

This clonotype was counted at least ten times. The rearrangement links TRBV24-1 to TRBJ2-3, with 14 bases lining up with TRBD2. This CDR3 is 16 amino acids long. With 3 bases clipped from V and 8 bases from J, the junction kept 6 bases outside the gene matches. CDR1 and CDR2 (germline): KGHDR, SFDVKD. CDR3 region: CATSDSGTSGSGTQYF. Here the CDR3 DNA reads TGTGCCACCAGTGATAGCGGGACTAGCGGGAGCGGTACGCAGTATTTT.

The chain combines TRBV12-3 or TRBV12-4 with TRBJ2-3, with D perhaps being TRBD1 or TRBD2 (5 bases each). The CDR3 is made up of 15 amino acids. Trimming cost V 10 bases and J 2 bases, with 19 bases left between them. The CDR3, as DNA: TGTGCCATTCAAACCGGGACCCTAAACACAGATACGCAGTATTTT. Translated: CAIQTGTLNTDTQYF.

The sample holds many counts of this clonotype. The chain employs TRBV5-6 and TRBJ2-3, with D hard to call. The CDR3 spans 14 residues. Trimming cost V 2 bases and J 0 bases, with 7 bases left between them. Germline loops: CDR1 SGHDT, CDR2 YYEEEE. CDR3 coding DNA: TGTGCCAGCAGCTTCGGGCGGAGCACAGATACGCAGTATTTT. It specifies CASSFGRSTDTQYF.

In its sample, this clonotype was seen once. The chain links TRBV7-2 to TRBJ2-3; 8 bases match TRBD1. The CDR3 covers 14 residues. Germline V CDR1 and CDR2: SGHTA, FQGNSA. V lost 0 bases and J lost 5; bases outside the gene matches: 1. The CDR3 coding sequence is TGTGCCAGCAGCTTAGCGGGACAGGTAGATACGCAGTATTTT. This codes for CASSLAGQVDTQYF.

Ten or more counts support this clonotype. The genes are TRBV2 and TRBJ2-2; D is perhaps TRBD1 (6 bases). This CDR3 contains 14 residues. Trimming removed 9 bases from V and 6 bases from J, with 17 bases in between. CDR1 SNHLY and CDR2 FYNNEI come from the germline V gene. CDR3 sequence (DNA): TGTGCCAGTTTCCGGGACACAGGTCCCGGGGAGCTGTTTTTT. This encodes CASFRDTGPGELFF.

The CDR3 nucleotides read TGTGCCAGCCCTGGGCCAGGGAAGGAGGAGACCCAGTACTTC. Translating gives CASPGPGKEETQYF. The rearrangement joins TRBV12-3 or TRBV12-4 to TRBJ2-5; a possible D gene is TRBD1 (5 bases). The CDR3 length is 14 residues. V was clipped by 8 bases and J by 5 bases, with 18 bases between them.

This clonotype was counted a few times. This chain links TRBV6-5 with TRBJ1-2, with a tentative D call TRBD1 (6 bases). Deletions cut 6 bases from V and 7 bases from J, with 12 bases between. There are 12 residues in the CDR3. The germline V gene has CDR1 MNHEY and CDR2 SVGAGI. CDR3 sequence reads: CASSPQGAGYTF. The CDR3 coding sequence is TGTGCCAGCAGCCCACAGGGAGCTGGCTACACCTTC.

The chain is built from TRBV10-2 and TRBJ2-1; TRBD2 might be the D (5 bases). Germline V gives CDR1 WSHSY, CDR2 SAAADI. Trimming removed 4 bases at V and 6 bases at J, with 7 bases between. The CDR3 loop spans 12 amino acids. CDR3 loop: CASSGGGNEQFF. The CDR3 bases are TGCGCCAGCAGTGGAGGAGGCAATGAGCAGTTCTTC.